This entry describes one TCR beta chain. Antigen: not known. The library came from three nested PCR rounds adapted from ARM-PCR protocols. TCRdb analysed the multiplex PCR reads with MiXCR anew, one entry per CDR3 protein. In the table there are approximately 70,000 distinct CDR3 sequences, around four fifths of which are singletons. This sample's RNA came from whole unsorted tissue. Chemotherapy-naive patients with new lung cancer underwent thoracic surgery in China, August–late 2014. This sample was taken from a study of tumor and adjacent non-tumor tissue in lung cancer. Study summary: The patients, around 9 men and 4 to 6 women, were about 31 to 80 with stage I to III disease. Samples averaged roughly 4.2 million productive TCRbeta reads each. Findings of the study overall: Normal lung showed higher cumulative top 100 clone frequency than tumor.

This CDR3 region has 11 residues. CDR1 and CDR2 from the germline V gene are DFQATT and SNEGSKA (reference sequence). The V end lost 1 base, the J end lost 13 bases, and 13 bases lay between the germline ends. The sequence derives from a man aged 60-69 years with non-small cell lung cancer. This chain joins TRBV20-1 and TRBJ1-1; D is uncertain. Sequenced: lung tumor tissue. This CDR3 reads CSARAHTEVFF. The CDR3 DNA follows: TGCAGTGCTAGAGCGCACACTGAGGTTTTCTTT.